The sequence of this T cell receptor beta chain was determined in a study of blood T cell repertoires in COVID-19. Overall study: PBMCs, B-cell-depleted T cells, or T cells provided the cDNA or gDNA that made up the material.

Authors' analysis steps: Reference gene primer amplification in the assay estimated nucleated cell counts. Some clones are missing from TCRdb's copy, which holds only in-frame ones; the method was immunoSEQ multiplex PCR. That table is the source of V, J and clone size, and D and trimming were worked out from the DNA. The repertoire holds 200,000 to 250,000 clones, with about 82% as singletons. Looked up from germline, CDR1 is SGHDT and CDR2 is YYEEEE. Trimming removed 1 base from V and 4 bases from J, with 14 bases in between. There are 15 residues in the CDR3. Enrollment of patients from Seattle took place during active infection, with longitudinal follow-up.

V gene TRBV5-6 combines with J gene TRBJ1-2, with D hard to call. The TCR was taken from a man aged 50 or older with COVID-19, enrolled during active disease. Sequenced material: peripheral blood. The CDR3 bases are TGTGCCAGCAGCTTGACTAGGGAAATGGCCTATGGCTACACCTTC. Amino acids: CASSLTREMAYGYTF.